This is a list of T cell receptor beta chains from one sample in a study of OX40 agonist ivuxolimab in advanced cancers. Clones were read by immunoSEQ multiplex PCR, and TCRdb kept only the in-frame ones, dropping some. Here the sample spans 85,000 to 130,000 clones, about nine tenths being singletons. This specimen was CD4+ or CD8+ T cells sorted from blood, taken in a trial of the OX40 agonist ivuxolimab. The source is an adult with an advanced solid tumor such as melanoma, head and neck, liver or kidney cancer. Both conserved end residues are part of each CDR3. A D gene is named only where the DNA matches it firmly. Some rows have no size entry. The others give once, few or many, or a class for an expanded clone.

>TRBD2|NA|TRBJ2-1|TRBV27
CASRQAGTYNEQFF
TGTGCCAGCAGGCAAGCGGGAACCTACAATGAGCAGTTCTTC
>NA|NA|TRBJ2-7|TRBV10-2
CASSDGTVTSYEQYF
TGCGCCAGCAGTGATGGCACAGTTACCTCCTACGAGCAGTACTTC
>NA|NA|TRBJ2-5|TRBV19
CASSPRMKWEETQYF
TGTGCCAGTAGTCCCCGTATGAAGTGGGAAGAGACCCAGTACTTC
>TRBD1|NA|TRBJ2-1|TRBV2
CASRPDRGFGYEQFF
TGTGCCAGCAGGCCTGACAGGGGGTTTGGGTATGAGCAGTTCTTC
>NA|NA|TRBJ2-7|TRBV7-9
CASSSDIRTYEQYF
TGTGCCAGCAGCTCCGACATAAGAACCTACGAGCAGTACTTC
>NA|NA|TRBJ2-1|TRBV9
CASSVDMAINEQFF
TGTGCCAGCAGCGTAGATATGGCGATAAATGAGCAGTTCTTC
>NA|NA|TRBJ1-3|TRBV28
CASSQQGRGNTIYF
TGTGCCAGCAGTCAACAGGGTCGTGGAAACACCATATATTTT
>NA|NA|TRBJ2-4|TRBV5-8
CASSLAYRETSIQYF
TGTGCCAGCAGCTTGGCCTACAGGGAGACAAGCATTCAGTACTTC
>NA|NA|TRBJ2-1|TRBV5-6
CASSLGGLSRDEQFF
TGTGCCAGCAGCTTGGGCGGCCTATCCCGGGATGAGCAGTTCTTC
>TRBD1|NA|TRBJ2-7|TRBV7-2
CASRPGQSSYEQYF
TGTGCCAGCAGACCGGGACAGTCCTCCTACGAGCAGTACTTC
>NA|NA|TRBJ1-5|TRBV10-3
CAISSQGEPQHF
TGTGCCATCAGTTCTCAAGGGGAGCCCCAGCATTTT
>NA|NA|TRBJ2-7|TRBV7-2
CASSFLLSVEQYF
TGTGCCAGCAGCTTTCTCTTAAGTGTGGAGCAGTACTTC
>TRBD2|NA|TRBJ2-1|TRBV5-4
CASSYGLAGSDEQFF
TGTGCCAGCAGCTACGGACTAGCGGGGAGTGATGAGCAGTTCTTC
>NA|NA|TRBJ1-1|TRBV2
CASSVWGTEAFF
TGTGCCAGCAGTGTTTGGGGCACTGAAGCTTTCTTT
>NA|once|TRBJ2-7|TRBV6-6
CASRKTAAGYEQYF
TGTGCCAGCAGGAAGACAGCGGCCGGCTACGAGCAGTACTTC
>TRBD1|NA|TRBJ2-2|TRBV7-9
CASSWTGNTGELFF
TGTGCCAGCAGCTGGACAGGGAACACCGGGGAGCTGTTTTTT
>TRBD2|NA|TRBJ2-3|TRBV5-1
CASSPGTTTDTQYF
TGTGCCAGCAGCCCCGGGACTACCACAGATACGCAGTATTTT
>NA|NA|TRBJ1-1|TRBV29-1
CSGEGGGTEAFF
TGCAGCGGGGAGGGAGGGGGCACTGAAGCTTTCTTT
>TRBD1|once|TRBJ1-5|TRBV28
CASSLTGGQPQHF
TGTGCCAGCAGTTTAACAGGGGGTCAGCCCCAGCATTTT
>TRBD1|NA|TRBJ1-3|TRBV10-1
CASSGGTGGRENTIYF
TGCGCCAGCAGTGGGGGGACAGGGGGCCGGGAGAACACCATATATTTT
>NA|NA|TRBJ2-7|TRBV7-2
CASSLGQSSEQYF
TGTGCCAGCAGCTTGGGACAATCGAGTGAGCAGTACTTC
>NA|NA|TRBJ1-5|TRBV6-5
CASSYTTGLEQPQHF
TGTGCCAGCAGTTACACTACAGGGTTGGAGCAGCCCCAGCATTTT
>NA|once|TRBJ2-3|TRBV7-2
CASSLGLLRGAGTDTQYF
TGTGCCAGCAGCTTAGGCCTCCTACGCGGGGCAGGCACAGATACGCAGTATTTT
>NA|few|TRBJ2-7|TRBV7-2
CASSVTWNSYEQYF
TGTGCCAGCAGCGTTACTTGGAACTCCTACGAGCAGTACTTC
>NA|NA|TRBJ1-2|TRBV28
CASGRQDPIGGYTF
TGTGCCAGTGGTCGGCAGGATCCTATCGGTGGCTACACCTTC
>TRBD2|NA|TRBJ2-5|TRBV7-2
CASSPYRGGRQETQYF
TGTGCCAGCAGCCCATACCGCGGGGGGAGACAAGAGACCCAGTACTTC
>TRBD1|NA|TRBJ1-2|TRBV7-8
CASRGTGVEWDYGYTF
TGTGCCAGCAGGGGGACAGGGGTTGAATGGGACTATGGCTACACCTTC
>NA|NA|TRBJ1-6|TRBV9
CASSVLGGTSPLHF
TGTGCCAGCAGCGTATTAGGGGGTACTTCACCCCTCCACTTT
>NA|NA|TRBJ1-1|TRBV7-2
CASRPPMNTEAFF
TGTGCCAGCCGACCCCCCATGAACACTGAAGCTTTCTTT
>NA|NA|TRBJ2-7|TRBV6-5
CASSWKPYEQYF
TGTGCCAGCAGTTGGAAACCCTACGAGCAGTACTTC
>NA|NA|TRBJ2-1|TRBV30
CAWSVPRGYNEQFF
TGTGCCTGGAGTGTACCCAGGGGATACAATGAGCAGTTCTTC
>NA|NA|TRBJ1-2|TRBV6-1
CASSEAAGVNYGYTF
TGTGCCAGCAGTGAAGCCGCCGGGGTTAACTATGGCTACACCTTC
>NA|NA|TRBJ2-7|TRBV28
CASRSREQVGYEQYF
TGTGCCAGCCGGAGCAGGGAGCAGGTCGGATACGAGCAGTACTTC
>TRBD2|NA|TRBJ2-1|TRBV2
CASSGLAAYNEQFF
TGTGCCAGCAGCGGACTAGCTGCCTACAATGAGCAGTTCTTC
>NA|NA|TRBJ2-7|TRBV11-2
CASSFVTYEQYF
TGTGCCAGCAGCTTCGTAACCTACGAGCAGTACTTC
>NA|NA|TRBJ1-2|TRBV20-1
CSANDMGGYTF
TGCAGTGCTAATGACATGGGAGGCTACACCTTC
>NA|NA|TRBJ2-3|TRBV10-3
CAISESNTDTQYF
TGTGCCATCAGTGAGTCGAACACAGATACGCAGTATTTT
>NA|once|TRBJ1-2|TRBV6-1
CASSDGEGYGYTF
TGTGCCAGCAGCGACGGGGAGGGCTATGGCTACACCTTC
>NA|NA|TRBJ1-2|TRBV6-5
CASSHSQGDYGYTF
TGTGCCAGCAGTCACTCACAGGGAGACTATGGCTACACCTTC
>TRBD1|NA|TRBJ1-3|TRBV30
CAWCRDREDTIYF
TGTGCCTGGTGTCGGGACAGAGAAGACACCATATATTTT
>NA|NA|TRBJ1-2|TRBV28
CASSLLPDLYGYTF
TGTGCCAGCAGTTTACTTCCCGATCTTTATGGCTACACCTTC
>NA|NA|TRBJ2-5|TRBV16
CASSQFRGETQYF
TGTGCCAGCAGCCAATTTAGGGGAGAGACCCAGTACTTC
>TRBD2|NA|TRBJ2-7|TRBV10-3
CAIGNSGGSYEQYF
TGTGCCATCGGTAATAGCGGGGGCTCCTACGAGCAGTACTTC
>NA|once|TRBJ2-1|TRBV28
CASSLNEQFF
TGTGCCAGCAGTTTGAATGAGCAGTTCTTC
>NA|NA|TRBJ2-2|TRBV11-2
CASSLSGELFF
TGTGCCAGCAGCTTATCCGGGGAGCTGTTTTTT
>TRBD2|NA|TRBJ2-5|TRBV7-7
CASSLGSAGEETQYF
TGTGCTAGCAGCTTAGGGTCAGCGGGGGAAGAGACCCAGTACTTC
>TRBD1|NA|TRBJ1-4|TRBV4-3
CASSQGQGGEKLFF
TGCGCCAGCAGCCAGGGACAGGGGGGCGAAAAACTGTTTTTT